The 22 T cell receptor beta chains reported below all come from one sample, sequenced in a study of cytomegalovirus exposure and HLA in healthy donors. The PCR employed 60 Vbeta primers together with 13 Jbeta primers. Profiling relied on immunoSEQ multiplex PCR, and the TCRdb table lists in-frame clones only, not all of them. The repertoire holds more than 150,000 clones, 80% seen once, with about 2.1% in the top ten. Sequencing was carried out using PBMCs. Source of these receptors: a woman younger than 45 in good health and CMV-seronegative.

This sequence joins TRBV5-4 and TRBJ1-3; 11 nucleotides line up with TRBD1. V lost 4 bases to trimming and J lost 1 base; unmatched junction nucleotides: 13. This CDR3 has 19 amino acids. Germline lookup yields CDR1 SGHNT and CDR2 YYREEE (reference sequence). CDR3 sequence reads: CASSPGQGAGLYSGNTIYF. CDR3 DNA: TGTGCCAGCAGCCCCGGACAGGGGGCAGGCCTTTATTCTGGAAACACCATATATTTT.

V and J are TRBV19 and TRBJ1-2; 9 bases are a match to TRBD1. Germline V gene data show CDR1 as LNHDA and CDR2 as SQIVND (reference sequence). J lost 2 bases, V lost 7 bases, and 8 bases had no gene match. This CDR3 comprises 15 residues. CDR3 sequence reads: CASKGGDRENYGYTF. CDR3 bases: TGTGCCAGTAAGGGGGGGGACAGGGAGAACTATGGCTACACCTTC.

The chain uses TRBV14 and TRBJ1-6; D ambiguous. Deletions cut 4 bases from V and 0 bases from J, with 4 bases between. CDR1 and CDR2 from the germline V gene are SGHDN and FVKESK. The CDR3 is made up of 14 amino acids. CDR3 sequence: CASSPSSYNSPLHF. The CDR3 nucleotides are TGTGCCAGCAGCCCGAGCTCCTATAATTCACCCCTCCACTTT.

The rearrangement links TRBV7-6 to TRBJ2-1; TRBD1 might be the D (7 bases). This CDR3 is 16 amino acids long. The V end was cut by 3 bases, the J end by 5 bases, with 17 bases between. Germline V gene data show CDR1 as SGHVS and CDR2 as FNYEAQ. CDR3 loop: CASSFETGRTDNEQFF. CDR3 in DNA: TGTGCCAGCAGCTTCGAGACAGGGAGGACAGACAATGAGCAGTTCTTC.

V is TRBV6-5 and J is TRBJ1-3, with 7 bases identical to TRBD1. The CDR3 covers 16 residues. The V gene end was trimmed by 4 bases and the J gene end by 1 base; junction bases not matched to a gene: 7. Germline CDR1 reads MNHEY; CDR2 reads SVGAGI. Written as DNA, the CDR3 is TGTGCCAGCAGTTCACCCCGGGACAGATCTGGAAACACCATATATTTT. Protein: CASSSPRDRSGNTIYF.

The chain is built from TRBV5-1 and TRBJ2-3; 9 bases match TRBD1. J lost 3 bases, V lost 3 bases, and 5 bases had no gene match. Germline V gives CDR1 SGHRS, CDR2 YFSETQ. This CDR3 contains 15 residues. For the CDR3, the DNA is TGCGCCAGCAGCTACCGGGACAGGGAGACAGATACGCAGTATTTT. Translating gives CASSYRDRETDTQYF. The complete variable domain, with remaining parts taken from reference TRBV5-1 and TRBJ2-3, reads KAGVTQTPRYLIKTRGQQVTLSCSPISGHRSVSWYQQTPGQGLQFLFEYFSETQRNKGNFPGRFSGRQFSNSRSEMNVSTLELGDSALYLCASSYRDRETDTQYFGPGTRLTVL.

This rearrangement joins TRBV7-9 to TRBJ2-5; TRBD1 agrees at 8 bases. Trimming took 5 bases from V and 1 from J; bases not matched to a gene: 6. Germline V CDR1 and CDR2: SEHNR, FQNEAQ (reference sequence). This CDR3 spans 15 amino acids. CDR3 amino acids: CASSRLTGGQETQYF. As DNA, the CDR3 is TGTGCCAGCAGCCGACTTACAGGGGGCCAAGAGACCCAGTACTTC.

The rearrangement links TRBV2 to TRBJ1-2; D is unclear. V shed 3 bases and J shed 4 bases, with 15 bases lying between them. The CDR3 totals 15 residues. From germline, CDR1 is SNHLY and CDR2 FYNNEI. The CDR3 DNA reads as TGTGCCAGCAGTGACGAGCAGGATCGAGTCTATGGCTACACCTTC. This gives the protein CASSDEQDRVYGYTF.

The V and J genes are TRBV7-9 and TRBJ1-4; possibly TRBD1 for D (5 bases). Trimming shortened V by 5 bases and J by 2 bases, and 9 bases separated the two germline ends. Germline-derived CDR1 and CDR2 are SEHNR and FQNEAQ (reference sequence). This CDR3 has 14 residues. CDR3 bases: TGTGCCAGCAGCCCGGGACTGACTAATGAAAAACTGTTTTTT. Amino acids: CASSPGLTNEKLFF.

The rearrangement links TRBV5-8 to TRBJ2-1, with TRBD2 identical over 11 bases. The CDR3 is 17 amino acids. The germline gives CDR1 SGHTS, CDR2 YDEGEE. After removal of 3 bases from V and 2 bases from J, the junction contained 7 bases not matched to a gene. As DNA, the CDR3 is TGTGCCAGCAGCTCCTACCTTAGCGGGGGGGCCTACAATGAGCAGTTCTTC. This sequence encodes CASSSYLSGGAYNEQFF.

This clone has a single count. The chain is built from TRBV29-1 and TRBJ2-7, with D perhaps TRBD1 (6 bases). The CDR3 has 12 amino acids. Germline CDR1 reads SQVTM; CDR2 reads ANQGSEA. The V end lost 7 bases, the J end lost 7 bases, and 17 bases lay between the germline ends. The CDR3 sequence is CSAGTPEGEQYF. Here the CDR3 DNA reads TGCAGCGCTGGGACACCTGAGGGGGAGCAGTACTTC.

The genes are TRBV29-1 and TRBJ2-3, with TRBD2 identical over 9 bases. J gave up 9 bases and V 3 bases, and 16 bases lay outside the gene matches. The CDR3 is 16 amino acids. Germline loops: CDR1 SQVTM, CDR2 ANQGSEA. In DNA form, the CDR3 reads TGCAGCGTTGACCTAGGCGGGACTAGCTCAGATTTGACGCAGTATTTT. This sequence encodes CSVDLGGTSSDLTQYF.

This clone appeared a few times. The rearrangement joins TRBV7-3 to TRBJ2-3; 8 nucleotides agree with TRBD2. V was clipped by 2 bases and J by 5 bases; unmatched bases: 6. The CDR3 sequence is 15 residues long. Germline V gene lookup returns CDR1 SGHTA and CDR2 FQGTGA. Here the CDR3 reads CASSLGGLEGDTQYF. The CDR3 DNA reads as TGTGCCAGCAGCTTAGGGGGACTAGAGGGAGATACGCAGTATTTT.

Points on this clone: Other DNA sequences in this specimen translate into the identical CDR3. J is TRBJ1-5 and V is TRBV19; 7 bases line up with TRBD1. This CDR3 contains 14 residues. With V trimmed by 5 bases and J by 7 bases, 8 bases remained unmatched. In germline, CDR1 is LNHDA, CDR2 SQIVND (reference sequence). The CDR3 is CASSPTGSWQPQHF. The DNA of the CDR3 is TGTGCCAGTAGTCCGACAGGGTCGTGGCAGCCCCAGCATTTT.

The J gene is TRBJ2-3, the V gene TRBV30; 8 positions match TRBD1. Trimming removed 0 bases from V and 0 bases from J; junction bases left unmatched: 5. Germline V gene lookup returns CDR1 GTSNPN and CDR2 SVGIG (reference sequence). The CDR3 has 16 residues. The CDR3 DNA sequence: TGTGCCTGGAGTGTACTGACAGGGGCCAGCACAGATACGCAGTATTTT. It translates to CAWSVLTGASTDTQYF.

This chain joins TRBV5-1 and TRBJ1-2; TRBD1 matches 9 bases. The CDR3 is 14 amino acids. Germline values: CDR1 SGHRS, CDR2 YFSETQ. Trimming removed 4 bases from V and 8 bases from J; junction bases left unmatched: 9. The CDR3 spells CASSPGQGTIGYTF. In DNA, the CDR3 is TGCGCCAGCAGCCCAGGACAGGGGACAATCGGCTACACCTTC.

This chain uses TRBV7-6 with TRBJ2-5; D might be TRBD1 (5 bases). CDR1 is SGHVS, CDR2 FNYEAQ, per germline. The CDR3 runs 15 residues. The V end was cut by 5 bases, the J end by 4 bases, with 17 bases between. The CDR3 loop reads CASSVRQYDSETQYF. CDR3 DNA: TGTGCCAGCAGCGTAAGACAGTACGATTCAGAGACCCAGTACTTC.

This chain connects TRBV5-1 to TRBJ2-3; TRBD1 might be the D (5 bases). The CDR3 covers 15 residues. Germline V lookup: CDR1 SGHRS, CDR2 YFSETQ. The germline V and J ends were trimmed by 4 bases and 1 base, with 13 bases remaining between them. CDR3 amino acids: CASSQGRGGTDTQYF. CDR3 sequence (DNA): TGCGCCAGCAGCCAGGGCCGCGGCGGCACAGATACGCAGTATTTT.

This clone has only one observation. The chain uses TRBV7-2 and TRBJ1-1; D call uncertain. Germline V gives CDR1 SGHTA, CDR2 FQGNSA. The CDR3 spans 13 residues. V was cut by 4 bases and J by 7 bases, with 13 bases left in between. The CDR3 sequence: CASSYYRGIEAFF. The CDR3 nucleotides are TGTGCCAGCAGCTATTACCGGGGAATTGAAGCTTTCTTT.

CDR3 residues: CASSNHWTSYEQYF. The CDR3 DNA sequence: TGTGCCAGCAGCAACCACTGGACTAGCTACGAGCAGTACTTC. The chain has TRBV5-4 and TRBJ2-7; 7 positions match TRBD2. Trimming cost V 4 bases and J 3 bases; bases outside gene matches: 7. The CDR3 runs to 14 residues. Per germline, CDR1 SGHNT and CDR2 YYREEE (reference sequence).

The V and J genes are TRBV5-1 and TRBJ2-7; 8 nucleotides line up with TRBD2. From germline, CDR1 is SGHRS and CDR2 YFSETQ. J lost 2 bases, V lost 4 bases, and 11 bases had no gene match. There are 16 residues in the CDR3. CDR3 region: CASSPLLGGGTYEQYF. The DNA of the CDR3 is TGCGCCAGCAGCCCCCTCCTCGGGGGGGGAACCTACGAGCAGTACTTC.

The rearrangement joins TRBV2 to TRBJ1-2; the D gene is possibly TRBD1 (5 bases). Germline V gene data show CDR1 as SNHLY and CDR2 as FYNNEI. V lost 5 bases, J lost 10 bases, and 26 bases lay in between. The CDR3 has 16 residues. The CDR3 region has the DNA TGTGCCAGCAGTAGGAGTCAGGGTCGAGGCGGGGCCTTCTACACCTTC. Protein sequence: CASSRSQGRGGAFYTF.